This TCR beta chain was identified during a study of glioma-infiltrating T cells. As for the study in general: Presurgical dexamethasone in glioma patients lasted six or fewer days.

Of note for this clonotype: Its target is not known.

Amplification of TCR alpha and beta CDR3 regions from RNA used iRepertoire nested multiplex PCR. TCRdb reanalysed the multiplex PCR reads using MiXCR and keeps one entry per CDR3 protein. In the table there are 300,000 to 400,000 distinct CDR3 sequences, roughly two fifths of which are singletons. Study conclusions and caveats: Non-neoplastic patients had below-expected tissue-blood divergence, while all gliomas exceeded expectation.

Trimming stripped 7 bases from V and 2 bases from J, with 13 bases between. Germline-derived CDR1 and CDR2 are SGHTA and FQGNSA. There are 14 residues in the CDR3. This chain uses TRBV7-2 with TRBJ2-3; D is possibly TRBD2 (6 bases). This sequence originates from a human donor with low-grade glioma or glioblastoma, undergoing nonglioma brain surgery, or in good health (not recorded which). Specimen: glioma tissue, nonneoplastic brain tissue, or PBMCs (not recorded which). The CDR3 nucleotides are TGTGCCAGCACCCGGGGGTATAACACAGATACGCAGTATTTT. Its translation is CASTRGYNTDTQYF.